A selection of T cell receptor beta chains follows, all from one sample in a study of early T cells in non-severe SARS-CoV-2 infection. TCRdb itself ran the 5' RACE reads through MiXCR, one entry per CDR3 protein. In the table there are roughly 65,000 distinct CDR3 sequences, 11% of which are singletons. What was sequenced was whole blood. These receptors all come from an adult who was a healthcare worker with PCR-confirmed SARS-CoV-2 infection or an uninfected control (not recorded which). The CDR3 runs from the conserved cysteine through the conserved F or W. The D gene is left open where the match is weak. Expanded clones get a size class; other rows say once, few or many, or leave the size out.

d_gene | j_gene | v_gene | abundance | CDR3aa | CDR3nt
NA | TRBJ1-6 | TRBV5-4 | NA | CASSFGQAGVNSPLHF | TGTGCCAGCAGCTTCGGGCAGGCCGGAGTTAATTCACCCCTCCACTTT
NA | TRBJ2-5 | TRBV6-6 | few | CASSYGGIGETQYF | TGTGCCAGCAGTTACGGGGGAATTGGAGAGACCCAGTACTTC
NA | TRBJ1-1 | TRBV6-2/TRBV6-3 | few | CASPKLKAEAFF | TGTGCCAGCCCTAAACTCAAGGCTGAAGCTTTCTTT
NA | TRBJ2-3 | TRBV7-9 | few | CASSPNTQYF | TGTGCCAGCAGCCCGAATACGCAGTATTTT
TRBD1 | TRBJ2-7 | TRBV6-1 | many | CASSPTGTGSDEQYF | TGTGCCAGCAGTCCCACCGGGACAGGGTCAGACGAGCAGTACTTC
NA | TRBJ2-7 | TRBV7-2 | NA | CASSSRPRPYEQYF | TGTGCCAGCAGCTCTAGGCCCAGGCCCTACGAGCAGTACTTC
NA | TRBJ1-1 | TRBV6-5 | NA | CASSYSRGSFEAFF | TGTGCCAGCAGTTACTCGCGCGGTAGTTTTGAAGCTTTCTTT
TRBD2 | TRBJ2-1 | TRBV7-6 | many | CASSLGRLAAYNEQFF | TGTGCCAGCAGCTTAGGCCGACTAGCGGCTTACAATGAGCAGTTCTTC
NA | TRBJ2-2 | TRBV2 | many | CASSGDRTGELFF | TGTGCCAGCAGCGGGGACCGCACCGGGGAGCTGTTTTTT
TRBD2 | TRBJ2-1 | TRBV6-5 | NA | CASSYQGLNEQFF | TGTGCCAGCAGTTACCAGGGACTAAATGAGCAGTTCTTC
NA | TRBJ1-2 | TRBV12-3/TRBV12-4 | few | CASSLGSYGYTF | TGTGCCAGCAGTTTGGGCAGCTATGGCTACACCTTC
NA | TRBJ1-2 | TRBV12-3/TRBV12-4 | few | CASTRMPGTYGYTF | TGTGCCAGCACCCGCATGCCCGGAACCTATGGCTACACCTTC
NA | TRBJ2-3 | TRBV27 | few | CASTNRGRAPDTQYF | TGTGCCAGCACCAATAGGGGGAGGGCCCCAGATACGCAGTATTTT
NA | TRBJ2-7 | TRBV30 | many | CAWRQGEINEQYF | TGTGCCTGGAGACAGGGCGAAATCAACGAGCAGTACTTC
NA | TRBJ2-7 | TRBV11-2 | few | CASSLERDYEQYF | TGTGCCAGCAGCTTAGAAAGGGACTACGAGCAGTACTTC
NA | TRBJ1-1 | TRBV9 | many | CASSVGGYTEAFF | TGTGCCAGCAGCGTTGGGGGCTACACTGAAGCTTTCTTT
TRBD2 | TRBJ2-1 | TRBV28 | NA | CASSAIAGPSYNEQFF | TGTGCCAGCAGTGCAATAGCGGGACCATCCTACAATGAGCAGTTCTTC
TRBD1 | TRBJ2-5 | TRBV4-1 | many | CASSHGDRVFQETQYF | TGCGCCAGCAGCCATGGAGACAGGGTATTCCAAGAGACCCAGTACTTC
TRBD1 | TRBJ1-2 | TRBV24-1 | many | CATSDRRTGNYGYTF | TGTGCCACCAGTGATCGCCGGACAGGGAACTATGGCTACACCTTC
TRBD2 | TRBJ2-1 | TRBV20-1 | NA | CSASRLAGGPYEQFF | TGCAGTGCTAGCAGACTAGCGGGAGGGCCCTATGAGCAGTTCTTC
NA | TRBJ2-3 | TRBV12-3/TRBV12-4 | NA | CASSLRGRDTQYF | TGTGCCAGCAGTTTGCGGGGGCGGGATACGCAGTATTTT
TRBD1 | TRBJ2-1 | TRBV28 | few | CASTSRDRDIDEQFF | TGTGCCAGCACCTCAAGGGACAGGGATATCGATGAGCAGTTCTTC